This T cell receptor (beta chain) came from a study of shared clonotypes between healthy human individuals. Naive-designated CD8 cells lacked CD45RO, were positively enriched for CCR7, and omitted terminally differentiated effector memory CD45RA+ cells. Produced via immunoSEQ multiplex PCR; TCRdb's table is partial and in-frame only. The sample records roughly 590,000 clones, 95% to 96% being singletons. Germline CDR1 and CDR2: KGHSY and FQNENV. The CDR3 spans 13 residues. V lost 5 bases, J lost 8 bases, and 15 bases lay in between. V is TRBV16 and J is TRBJ1-2, with D unclear. Source material: naive CD8+ T cells sorted from blood. The receptor's source is a woman aged 25 to 45 in good health. CDR3 in amino acids: CASSSETLEGYTF. CDR3 bases: TGTGCCAGCAGCTCTGAGACGCTTGAAGGCTACACCTTC.